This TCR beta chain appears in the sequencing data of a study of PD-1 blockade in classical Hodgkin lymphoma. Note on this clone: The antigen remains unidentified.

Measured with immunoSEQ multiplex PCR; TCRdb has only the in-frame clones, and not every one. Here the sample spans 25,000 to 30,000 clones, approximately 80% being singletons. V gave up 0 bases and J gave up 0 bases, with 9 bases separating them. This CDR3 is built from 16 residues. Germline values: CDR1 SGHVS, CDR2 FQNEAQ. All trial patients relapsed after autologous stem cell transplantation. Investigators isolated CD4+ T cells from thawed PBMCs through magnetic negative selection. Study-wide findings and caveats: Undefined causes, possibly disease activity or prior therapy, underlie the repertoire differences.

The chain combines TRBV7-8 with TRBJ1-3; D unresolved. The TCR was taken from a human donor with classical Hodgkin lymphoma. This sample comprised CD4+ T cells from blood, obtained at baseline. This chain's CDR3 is CASSLARWSSGNTIYF. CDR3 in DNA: TGTGCCAGCAGCTTAGCAAGGTGGAGCTCTGGAAACACCATATATTTT.